One TCR beta chain is described in this entry. What it recognizes is unknown. The data were obtained in a study of cytomegalovirus exposure and HLA in healthy donors. In the PCR, 60 Vbeta and 13 Jbeta primers were used. Sequenced by immunoSEQ multiplex PCR; TCRdb stores in-frame clones only, minus some. Of some 120,000 clones listed, over 70% are singletons. Study-wide results and caveats: Later genetic work tied a missense DCLRE1C variant to beta-chain V and J trimming. The only immune exposure information that was available was CMV serostatus.

CDR1 is KGHSH and CDR2 is LQKENI in the germline V gene. This CDR3 has 15 residues. V was clipped by 0 bases and J by 8 bases, with 13 bases between them. This chain joins TRBV18 and TRBJ1-4; a possible D gene is TRBD1 (6 bases). The source material was PBMCs. The origin of this receptor is a woman aged 18-29 years in good health and CMV-seronegative. The CDR3 DNA is TGTGCCAGCTCACCACCTTCGCAGGGGAACGAAAAACTGTTTTTT. It translates to CASSPPSQGNEKLFF.